The entry below gives a single T cell receptor (beta chain) sequence along with its context. Profiling relied on immunoSEQ multiplex PCR, and the TCRdb table lists in-frame clones only, not all of them. The table has roughly 56,000 clones, approximately 92% seen once. Deletions cut 2 bases from V and 4 bases from J, with 12 bases between. Looked up from germline, CDR1 is SGHKS and CDR2 is YYEKEE (reference sequence). The CDR3 length is 14 residues. This specimen belongs to a study of blood T cell repertoires in COVID-19. Study summary: Both acute and convalescent COVID-19 samples were obtained from the United States, Italy and Spain. Nucleic acid was either cDNA or gDNA, and it came from T cells, B-cell-depleted T cells, or PBMCs.

Enrolment of Seattle patients took place during active infection, and they were followed longitudinally. The source is a woman between 55 and 75 years old with COVID-19, enrolled during active disease. The chain joins TRBV5-5 to TRBJ1-2; maybe TRBD1 (6 bases). Sequenced input: peripheral blood. The CDR3 nucleotides read TGTGCCAGCAGCTTAGGACAGTTCGCCTATGGCTACACCTTC. Its protein product is CASSLGQFAYGYTF. Together with reference TRBV5-5 and TRBJ1-2, the CDR3 gives the full variable domain: DAGVTQSPTHLIKTRGQQVTLRCSPISGHKSVSWYQQVLGQGPQFIFQYYEKEERGRGNFPDRFSARQFPNYSSELNVNALLLGDSALYLCASSLGQFAYGYTFGSGTRLTVV.